This T cell receptor (beta chain) was recovered during a study of blood T cells in healthy people across ages. Each sample yielded at least 6 micrograms of PBMC total RNA. This CDR3 has 15 amino acids. V was pared by 3 bases and J by 1 base, with 10 bases between. A J-beta primer mix and a sample-barcoded 5' primer were used in a second PCR of about 6 to 12 cycles. TCRdb re-analysed the 5' RACE reads in MiXCR, keeping a single row per CDR3 protein. The sample contains about 780,000 distinct CDR3 sequences, 46% of which appear only once. Source material: blood. The chain recombines TRBV12-3 or TRBV12-4 with TRBJ1-5, with D uncertain. The TCR originated in a man older than 75 in good health. In nucleotides, the CDR3 is TGTGCCAGCAGTTTTGGTGGTACGAGCAATCAGCCCCAGCATTTT. Its translation is CASSFGGTSNQPQHF.